This TCR beta chain came from a study of tumor-infiltrating lymphocytes in primary liver carcinoma (dated by TCRdb to 2015 to 2018). Study-level background: The five patients, three men and two women aged 30 to 69 years, had hepatocellular carcinoma (four) or combined HCC and intrahepatic cholangiocarcinoma (one). Tumors of the five patients were stage T1-T3 N0M0 with maximum diameters of about 4.2 to 10 cm. Samples yielded roughly 3.5 to 8 million productive TCRbeta reads; read depth did not differ significantly between tissue types. Across five regions of each liver tumor, along with adjacent normal tissue and blood, the study brought together TCRbeta repertoire sequencing, expression microarrays and whole-exome sequencing. TCRbeta repertoire sequencing covered roughly 35 specimens from 5 patients: 25 or so tumor regions, 5 adjacent noncancerous liver tissues and 5 peripheral blood samples. Agilent mRNA microarray profiling was performed on the approximately 27 tumor region samples to relate TCRbeta repertoire diversity to the local molecular phenotype. Reproducibility between technical replicate repertoires was high, with correlation coefficients above 0.98 and mean shared-clone rates near 0.89. Findings and caveats that apply to the study as a whole: Because only the TCR beta chain was sequenced and unpaired alpha chains were not captured, true repertoire diversity is likely underestimated. Only about 8-25% of top clones were present in all five regions of a tumor, suggesting spatial heterogeneity of tumor-infiltrating T cells. Compared with blood, tumors had a significantly larger share of the repertoire taken up by the top 250 clones (p = 0.039). Consistent with antigen-driven expansion, pairs of tumor regions showed higher repertoire overlap (mean around 36%) than either tumor-adjacent pairs (about 17%) or tumor-blood pairs (approximately 15%). Only five or six patients were included in the study, and the authors note that the findings should be validated in a larger study. Since the samples were bulk and unsorted, there was no way to compare CD4+ and CD8+ T cell repertoires.

The CDR3, from cysteine to phenylalanine, totals 12 residues. CDR3 DNA only is kept here, 36 bases in frame from base 1. The germline V gene (reference sequence) provides CDR1 GTSNPN and CDR2 SVGIG. Using a constant-region primer and ProtoScript II reverse transcriptase, TCRbeta-specific cDNA was reverse-transcribed from 400 to 550 ng total RNA. TCRbeta libraries were built with three nested multiplex PCR rounds, a slightly modified ARM-PCR procedure. Each of the first two PCR rounds ran for about 10 cycles and used multiplex TRBV1-TRBV30 forward primers together with a Cbeta reverse primer. Sample barcodes and Illumina adapters were attached in a final 25-cycle PCR using Deep VentR polymerase. Amplicons of 200-500 bp were gel-purified with a QIAquick gel extraction kit before sequencing. An Illumina HiSeq 2500 was used to sequence the TCRbeta amplicons, generating 250-bp paired-end reads. Turning to the authors' computational methods: Reads were quality-trimmed with Trimmomatic v0.33, and paired reads were merged with FLASH v1.2.11 to recover full CDR3 sequences. MiGEC v1.2.1b assigned V, D and J germline segments to the rearranged TCRbeta sequences. VDJtools v1.0.0 computed clonotype statistics and Shannon-Wiener diversity indices. To reduce sampling bias, subsequent analyses other than the diversity analysis used only the 250 most abundant clonotypes in each sample. The public reads were quality trimmed at Q25 with fastp and then assembled into clones with MiXCR by TCRdb, keeping productive beta chains. Every CDR3 protein is listed once, alongside the most common genes and DNA of its rows. The authors' filters were not applied to this entry. Recorded for this sample are tens of thousands of distinct CDR3 sequences; around 70% of them occurred a single time. Roughly a fifth of the sample is in the top ten clones.

Total RNA and DNA were co-extracted from about 20-30 mg of bulk tissue with the AllPrep DNA/RNA mini kit, without cell sorting. Roughly 5 patients with histopathologically diagnosed primary liver carcinoma underwent surgical resection in China between late 2015 and March 2016. At the time of sampling, the patients were treatment-naive and had chronic HBV infection. Each tumor was sampled at five spatially separated regions: the superior, inferior, left-lateral and right-lateral poles and the tumor centre. More than 75% viable tumor cells were found by histology in every tumor sample. Fresh tumor and adjacent tissue pieces were bisected; one half was stored in RNAlater at -80°C, the other sent for histology. As regards this clonotype: Its target antigen remains unknown. This may be a read error: a much more frequent sequence differs by one nucleotide.

The chain employs TRBV30 and TRBJ1-1; perhaps TRBD1 is the D gene, with 5 bases matching. This clonotype originated in a man aged 40-49 years with primary liver carcinoma and hepatitis B virus infection. The sequencing input was liver tumor tissue from sampling region 1. What this sample's cell subset or site label stands for: tumor region T1, superior pole. The CDR3 protein sequence reads: CAWSLLDSESFF. The DNA is as follows: TGTGCCTGGAGCCTCCTCGACAGTGAATCTTTCTTT. The full variable domain, with segments outside the CDR3 supplied by the reference TRBV30 and TRBJ1-1 proteins, appears as SQTIHQWPATLVQPVGSPLSLECTVEGTSNPNLYWYRQAAGRGLQLLFYSVGIGQISSEVPQNLSASRPQDRQFILSSKKLLLSDSGFYLCAWSLLDSESFFGQGTRLTVV.